This paragraph reports one TCR beta chain. Its target is not known. The sample originates from a study of cytomegalovirus exposure and HLA in healthy donors. Study as a whole: The roughly 120 validation repertoires used the same platform as the approximately 700 first-cohort repertoires (as reported by a later analysis).

CDR3 length: 13 residues. CDR1 is MNHEY and CDR2 is SVGAGI in the germline V gene. Trimming left V 6 bases short and J 2 bases short, with 11 bases between. Generated by immunoSEQ multiplex PCR, the TCRdb table keeps only in-frame clones and is missing some. The data hold around 300,000 clones, with roughly 88% observed a single time. General study results and limits: Among TCR sequences, most were rare, though some public TCRs appeared in many donors. Using the classifier, cytomegalovirus status was reportedly diagnosed with high specificity and sensitivity. Specificity of a few CMV-associated chains for CMV antigens was verified in vitro.

The sample was PBMCs. This receptor was taken from a man aged 25 to 40 in good health and CMV-seronegative. The rearrangement joins TRBV6-5 to TRBJ2-7; D is uncertain. CDR3 protein: CASSPRQAYEQYF. In nucleotides, the CDR3 is TGTGCCAGCAGCCCGAGACAAGCCTACGAGCAGTACTTC.